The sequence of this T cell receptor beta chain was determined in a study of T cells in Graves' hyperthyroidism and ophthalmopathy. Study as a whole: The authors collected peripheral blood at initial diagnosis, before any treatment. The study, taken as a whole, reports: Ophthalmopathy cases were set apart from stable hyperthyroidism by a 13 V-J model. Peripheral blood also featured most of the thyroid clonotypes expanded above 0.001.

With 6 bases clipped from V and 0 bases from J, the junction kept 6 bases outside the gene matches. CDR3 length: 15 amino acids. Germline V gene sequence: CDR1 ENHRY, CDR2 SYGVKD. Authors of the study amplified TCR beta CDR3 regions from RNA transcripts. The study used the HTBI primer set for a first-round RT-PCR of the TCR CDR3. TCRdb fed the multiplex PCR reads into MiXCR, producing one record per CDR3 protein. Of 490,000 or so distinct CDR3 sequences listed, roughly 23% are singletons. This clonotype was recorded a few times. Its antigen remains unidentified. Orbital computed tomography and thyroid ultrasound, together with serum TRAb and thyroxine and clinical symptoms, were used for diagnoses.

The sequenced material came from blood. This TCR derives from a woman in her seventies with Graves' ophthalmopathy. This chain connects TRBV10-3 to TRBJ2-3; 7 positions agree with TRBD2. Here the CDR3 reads CAISVGGSSTDTQYF. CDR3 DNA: TGTGCCATCAGCGTGGGGGGGTCGAGCACAGATACGCAGTATTTT.